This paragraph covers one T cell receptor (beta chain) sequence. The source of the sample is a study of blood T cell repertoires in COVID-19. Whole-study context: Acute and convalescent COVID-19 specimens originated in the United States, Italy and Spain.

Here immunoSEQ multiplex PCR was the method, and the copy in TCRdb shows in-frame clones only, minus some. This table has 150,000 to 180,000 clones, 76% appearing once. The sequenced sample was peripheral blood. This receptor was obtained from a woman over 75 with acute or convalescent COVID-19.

This CDR3 is CASSLGQGATEAFF. DNA for the CDR3: TGTGCCAGCAGTTTGGGACAGGGGGCCACTGAAGCTTTCTTT. The chain couples TRBV6-6 to TRBJ1-1, with 12 bases identical to TRBD1. Trimming removed 4 bases from V and 4 bases from J; junction bases left unmatched: 1. The CDR3 is 14 residues long. Germline V gene data show CDR1 as MNHNY and CDR2 as SVGAGI (reference sequence).